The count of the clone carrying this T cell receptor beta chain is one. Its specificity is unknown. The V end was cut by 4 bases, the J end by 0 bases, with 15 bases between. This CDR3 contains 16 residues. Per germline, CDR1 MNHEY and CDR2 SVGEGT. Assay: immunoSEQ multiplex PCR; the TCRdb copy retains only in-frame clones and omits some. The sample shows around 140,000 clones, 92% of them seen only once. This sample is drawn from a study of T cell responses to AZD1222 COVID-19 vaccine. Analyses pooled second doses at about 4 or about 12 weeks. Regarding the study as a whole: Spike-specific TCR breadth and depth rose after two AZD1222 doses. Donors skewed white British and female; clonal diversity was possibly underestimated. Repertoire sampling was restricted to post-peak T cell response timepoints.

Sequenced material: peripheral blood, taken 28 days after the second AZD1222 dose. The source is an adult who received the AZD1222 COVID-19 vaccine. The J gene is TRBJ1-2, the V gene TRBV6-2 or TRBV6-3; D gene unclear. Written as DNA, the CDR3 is TGTGCCAGCAGTTCACGATCGGGCCGGACTAACTATGGCTACACCTTC. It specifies CASSSRSGRTNYGYTF.